This TCR beta chain was recorded in a study of response to subunit inactivated influenza vaccine. Study conclusions and caveats: The authors suggested that every seasonal influenza vaccination recruits few new T cells.

CDR1 SGDLS and CDR2 YYNGEE come from the germline V gene. J was trimmed by 4 bases and V by 3 bases; bases with no gene match: 9. The CDR3 has 15 amino acids. This clonotype has just a few counts. The antigen is unknown. TCRdb processed the RT-PCR reads anew with MiXCR; each CDR3 protein has one entry. The table includes approximately 530,000 distinct CDR3 sequences, 10% to 15% detected once. The V call is TRBV9, the J call TRBJ2-7, with 8 bases that match TRBD2. Here the sequenced sample was PBMCs from blood, taken around seven weeks after vaccination. The receptor's source is a man aged 50-60 years who received an inactivated influenza vaccine. The CDR3 DNA follows: TGTGCCAGCAGCGGAGGCTCGGGCGGGAGGTACGAGCAGTACTTC. Amino acids: CASSGGSGGRYEQYF.